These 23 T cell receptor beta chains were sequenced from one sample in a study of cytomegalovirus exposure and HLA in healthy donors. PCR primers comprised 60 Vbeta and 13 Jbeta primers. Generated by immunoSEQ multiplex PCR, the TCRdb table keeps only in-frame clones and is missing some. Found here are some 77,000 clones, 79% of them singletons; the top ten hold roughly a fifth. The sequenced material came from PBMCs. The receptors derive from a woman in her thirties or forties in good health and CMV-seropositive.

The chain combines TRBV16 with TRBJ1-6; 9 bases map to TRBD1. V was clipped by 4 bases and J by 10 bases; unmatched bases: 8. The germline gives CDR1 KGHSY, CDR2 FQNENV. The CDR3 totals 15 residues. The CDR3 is CASSPLRDRDSPLHF. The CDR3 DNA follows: TGTGCCAGCAGCCCTCTACGGGACAGGGACTCACCCCTCCACTTT.

The CDR3 loop reads CASSVTGFTNEKLFF. The CDR3 coding sequence is TGTGCCAGCAGTGTTACAGGGTTCACTAATGAAAAACTGTTTTTT. The J gene is TRBJ1-4, the V gene TRBV6-1, with D possibly TRBD1 on 6 matching bases. There are 15 residues in the CDR3. V lost 4 bases to trimming and J lost 2 bases, with 11 bases between them. Germline CDR1 reads MNHNS; CDR2 reads SASEGT.

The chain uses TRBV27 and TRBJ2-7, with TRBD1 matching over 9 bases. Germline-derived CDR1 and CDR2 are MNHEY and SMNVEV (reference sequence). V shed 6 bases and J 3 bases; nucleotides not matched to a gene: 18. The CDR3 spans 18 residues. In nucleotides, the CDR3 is TGTGCCAGCAGCAAAATCCCACCGGGACAGGGTCTTTTCTACGAGCAGTACTTC. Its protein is CASSKIPPGQGLFYEQYF.

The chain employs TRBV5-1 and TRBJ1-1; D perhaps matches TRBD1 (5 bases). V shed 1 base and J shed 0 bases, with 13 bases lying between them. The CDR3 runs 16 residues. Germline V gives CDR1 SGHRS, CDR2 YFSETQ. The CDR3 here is CASSLQLTVMNTEAFF. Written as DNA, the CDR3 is TGCGCCAGCAGCTTGCAATTGACAGTTATGAACACTGAAGCTTTCTTT.

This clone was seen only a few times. The CDR3 DNA reads as TGTGCCAGCAGTCTTATGGACAGTGAAGAGACCCAGTACTTC. Encoded protein: CASSLMDSEETQYF. The chain couples TRBV6-5 to TRBJ2-5; D is possibly TRBD1 (6 bases). The CDR3 extends over 14 amino acids. Per germline, CDR1 MNHEY and CDR2 SVGAGI. V was trimmed by 5 bases and J by 3 bases, leaving 13 bases between them.

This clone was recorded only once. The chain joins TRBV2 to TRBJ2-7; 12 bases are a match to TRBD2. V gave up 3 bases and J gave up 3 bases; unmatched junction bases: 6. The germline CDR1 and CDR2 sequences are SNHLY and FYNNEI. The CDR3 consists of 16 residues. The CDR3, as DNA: TGTGCCAGCAGTGACTCCACTAGCGGGGGGAACTACGAGCAGTACTTC. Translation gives CASSDSTSGGNYEQYF.

CDR3 DNA: TGTGCCAGCAGCTCCCTGGACAGGGCCCCTGGAAACACCATATATTTT. This translates into CASSSLDRAPGNTIYF. V gene TRBV7-6 combines with J gene TRBJ1-3; 8 bases agree with TRBD1. Trimming cost V 4 bases and J 2 bases; bases outside gene matches: 7. Germline V gives CDR1 SGHVS, CDR2 FNYEAQ. This CDR3 has 16 residues.

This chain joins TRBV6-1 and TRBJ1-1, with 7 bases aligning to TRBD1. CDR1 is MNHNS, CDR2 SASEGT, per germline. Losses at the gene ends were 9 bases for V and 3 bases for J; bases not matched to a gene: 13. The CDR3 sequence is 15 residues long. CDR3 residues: CASIDREGIYTEAFF. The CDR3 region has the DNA TGTGCCAGTATAGACAGGGAAGGCATTTACACTGAAGCTTTCTTT.

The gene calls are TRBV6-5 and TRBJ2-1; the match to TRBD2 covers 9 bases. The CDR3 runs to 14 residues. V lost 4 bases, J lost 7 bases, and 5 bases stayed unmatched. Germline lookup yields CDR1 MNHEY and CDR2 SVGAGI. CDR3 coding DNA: TGTGCCAGCAGTTTGCGCGGGAGGGCGAATGAGCAGTTCTTC. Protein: CASSLRGRANEQFF.

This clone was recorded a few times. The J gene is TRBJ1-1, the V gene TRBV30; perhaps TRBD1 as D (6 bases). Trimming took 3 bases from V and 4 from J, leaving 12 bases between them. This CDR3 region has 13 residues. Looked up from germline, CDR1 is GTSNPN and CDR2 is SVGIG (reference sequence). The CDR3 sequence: CAWSAGVSTEAFF. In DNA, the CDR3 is TGTGCCTGGAGCGCAGGGGTTTCCACTGAAGCTTTCTTT.

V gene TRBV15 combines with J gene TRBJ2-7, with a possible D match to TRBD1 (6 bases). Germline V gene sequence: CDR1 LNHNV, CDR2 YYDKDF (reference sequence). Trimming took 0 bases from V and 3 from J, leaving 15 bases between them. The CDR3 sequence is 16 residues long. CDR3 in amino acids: CATSRDRSGQLYEQYF. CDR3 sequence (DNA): TGTGCCACCAGCAGAGATCGTTCCGGACAGCTCTACGAGCAGTACTTC. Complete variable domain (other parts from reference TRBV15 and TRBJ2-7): DAMVIQNPRYQVTQFGKPVTLSCSQTLNHNVMYWYQQKSSQAPKLLFHYYDKDFNNEADTPDNFQSRRPNTSFCFLDIRSPGLGDTAMYLCATSRDRSGQLYEQYFGPGTRLTVT.

CDR3 DNA: TGTGCCAGCAGCCCGGGACAGGGGTGGAACGAGCAGTACTTC. This encodes CASSPGQGWNEQYF. The rearrangement links TRBV2 to TRBJ2-7; 10 positions agree with TRBD1. Germline CDR1 and CDR2: SNHLY and FYNNEI. The CDR3 loop spans 14 amino acids. Trimming removed 6 bases from V and 5 bases from J; junction bases left unmatched: 7.

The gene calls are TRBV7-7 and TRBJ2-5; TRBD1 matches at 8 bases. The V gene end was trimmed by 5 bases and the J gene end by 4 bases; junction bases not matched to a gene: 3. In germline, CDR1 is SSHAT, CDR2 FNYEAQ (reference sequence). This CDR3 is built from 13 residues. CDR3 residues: CASSKDRGETQYF. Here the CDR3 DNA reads TGTGCCAGCAGCAAAGACAGGGGAGAGACCCAGTACTTC.

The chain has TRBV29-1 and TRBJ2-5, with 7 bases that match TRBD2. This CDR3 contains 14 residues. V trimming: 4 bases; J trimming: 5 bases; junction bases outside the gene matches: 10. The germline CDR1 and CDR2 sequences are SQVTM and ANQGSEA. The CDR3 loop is CSVAGGGGPETQYF. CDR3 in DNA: TGCAGCGTTGCAGGTGGGGGGGGACCGGAGACCCAGTACTTC.

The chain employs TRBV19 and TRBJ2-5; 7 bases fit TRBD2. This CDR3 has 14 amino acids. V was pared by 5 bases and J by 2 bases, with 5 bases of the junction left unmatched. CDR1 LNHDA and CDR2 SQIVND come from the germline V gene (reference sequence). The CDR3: CASSPWGGQETQYF. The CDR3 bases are TGTGCCAGTAGTCCGTGGGGGGGGCAAGAGACCCAGTACTTC.

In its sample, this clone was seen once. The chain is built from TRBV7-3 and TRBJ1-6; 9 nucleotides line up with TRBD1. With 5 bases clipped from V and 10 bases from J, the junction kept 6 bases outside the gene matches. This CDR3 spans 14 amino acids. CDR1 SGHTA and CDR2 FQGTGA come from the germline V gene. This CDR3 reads CASSLTGGGSPLHF. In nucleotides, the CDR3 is TGTGCCAGCAGCCTGACAGGGGGGGGATCACCCCTCCACTTT.

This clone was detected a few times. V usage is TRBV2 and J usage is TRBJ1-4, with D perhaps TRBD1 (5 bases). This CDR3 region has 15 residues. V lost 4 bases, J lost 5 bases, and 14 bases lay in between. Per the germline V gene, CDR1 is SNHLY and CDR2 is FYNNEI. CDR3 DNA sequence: TGTGCCAGCAGTGCAAGGGGAGGTGGGAATGAAAAACTGTTTTTT. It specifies CASSARGGGNEKLFF.

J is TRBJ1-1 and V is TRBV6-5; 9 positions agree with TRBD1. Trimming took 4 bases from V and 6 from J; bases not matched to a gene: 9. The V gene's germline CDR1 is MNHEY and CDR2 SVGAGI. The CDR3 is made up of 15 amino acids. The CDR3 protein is CASSSAGTGIAEAFF. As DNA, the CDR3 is TGTGCCAGCAGTTCTGCCGGGACAGGGATCGCTGAAGCTTTCTTT.

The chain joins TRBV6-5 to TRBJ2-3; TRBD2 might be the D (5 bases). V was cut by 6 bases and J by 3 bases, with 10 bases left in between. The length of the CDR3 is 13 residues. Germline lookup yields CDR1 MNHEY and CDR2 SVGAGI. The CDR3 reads CASRSPGTDTQYF. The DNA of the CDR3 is TGTGCCAGCAGGAGCCCGGGGACAGATACGCAGTATTTT.

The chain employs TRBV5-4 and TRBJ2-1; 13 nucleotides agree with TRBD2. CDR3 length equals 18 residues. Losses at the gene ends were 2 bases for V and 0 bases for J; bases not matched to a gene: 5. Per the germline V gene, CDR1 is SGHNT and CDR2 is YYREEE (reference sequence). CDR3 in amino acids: CASSFSLAGGSSYNEQFF. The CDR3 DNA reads TGTGCCAGCAGCTTCTCACTAGCGGGAGGGAGCTCCTACAATGAGCAGTTCTTC.

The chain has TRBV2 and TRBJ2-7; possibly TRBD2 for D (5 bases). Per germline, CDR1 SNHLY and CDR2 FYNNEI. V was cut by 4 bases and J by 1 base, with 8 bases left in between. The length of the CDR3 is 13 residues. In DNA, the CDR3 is TGTGCCAGCAGTGGGCAGCGGTCCTACGAGCAGTACTTC. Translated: CASSGQRSYEQYF.

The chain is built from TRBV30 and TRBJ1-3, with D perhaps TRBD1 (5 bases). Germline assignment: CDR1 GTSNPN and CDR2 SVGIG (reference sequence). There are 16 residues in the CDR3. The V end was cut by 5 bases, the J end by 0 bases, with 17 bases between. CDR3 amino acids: CAWGEKTAISGNTIYF. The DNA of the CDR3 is TGTGCCTGGGGAGAGAAGACAGCTATCTCTGGAAACACCATATATTTT. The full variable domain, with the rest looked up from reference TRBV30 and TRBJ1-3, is SQTIHQWPATLVQPVGSPLSLECTVEGTSNPNLYWYRQAAGRGLQLLFYSVGIGQISSEVPQNLSASRPQDRQFILSSKKLLLSDSGFYLCAWGEKTAISGNTIYFGEGSWLTVV.

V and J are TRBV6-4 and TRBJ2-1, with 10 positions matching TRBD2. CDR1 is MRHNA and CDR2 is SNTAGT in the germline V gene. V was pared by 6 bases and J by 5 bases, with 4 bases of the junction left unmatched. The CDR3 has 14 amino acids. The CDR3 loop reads CASSKREGDNEQFF. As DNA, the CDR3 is TGTGCCAGCAGCAAGCGGGAGGGGGACAATGAGCAGTTCTTC.